The clone carrying this TCR beta chain was seen at least ten times. The antigen is not known. The sample originates from a study of CD8 T cells in ankylosing spondylitis. Findings and caveats of the study: Reportedly, significant enrichment of disease-linked clones occurred in matched ankylosing spondylitis synovial fluid. Within peripheral blood, clones linked to disease were CD8+ and relatively rare.

CDR3 length: 16 amino acids. Looked up from germline, CDR1 is KGHSH and CDR2 is LQKENI. Trimming took off 4 bases at V and 0 bases at J, with 15 bases between the two ends. TCRdb used MiXCR to reprocess the 5' RACE reads, holding one entry per CDR3 protein. This table has roughly 130,000 distinct CDR3 sequences, about 6.4% appearing once. The genes are TRBV18 and TRBJ2-5; either TRBD1 or TRBD2 may fit D (5 bases each). Sequenced sample: blood, either unsorted or a sorted T cell fraction (not recorded which). The sequence came from a male donor with ankylosing spondylitis or in good health (not recorded which). CDR3 sequence (DNA): TGTGCCAGCTCACTACTTCCCGGGACGGACCAAGAGACCCAGTACTTC. It codes for CASSLLPGTDQETQYF.